Each of the 21 T cell receptor beta chains below was sequenced from the same sample in a study of early T cells in non-severe SARS-CoV-2 infection. TCRdb reanalysed the 5' RACE reads using MiXCR and keeps one entry per CDR3 protein. The table includes 90,000 to 130,000 distinct CDR3 sequences, around 13% detected once. Sequenced material: whole blood, taken at baseline. The receptors originated from an adult who was a healthcare worker with PCR-confirmed SARS-CoV-2 infection or an uninfected control (not recorded which).

This clonotype was seen repeatedly, ten times or more. The chain links TRBV29-1 to TRBJ2-1; D ambiguous. Trimming stripped 3 bases from V and 7 bases from J, with 13 bases between. Germline-derived CDR1 and CDR2 are SQVTM and ANQGSEA. CDR3 size: 13 residues. CDR3 loop: CSVEVIEGNEQFF. The CDR3 DNA follows: TGCAGCGTTGAGGTAATAGAAGGGAATGAGCAGTTCTTC.

This clonotype was seen many times. The V and J genes are TRBV29-1 and TRBJ2-3; D gene uncertain. Trimming stripped 1 base from V and 0 bases from J, with 2 bases between. CDR1 is SQVTM, CDR2 ANQGSEA, per germline. The CDR3 is 12 residues long. CDR3 loop: CSVEGSTDTQYF. The DNA of the CDR3 is TGCAGCGTTGAAGGGAGCACAGATACGCAGTATTTT.

The CDR3 spells CASSLGGLAWETQYF. As DNA, the CDR3 is TGCGCCAGCAGCTTGGGAGGACTAGCGTGGGAGACCCAGTACTTC. The V and J genes are TRBV5-1 and TRBJ2-5; TRBD2 matches 9 bases. The germline gives CDR1 SGHRS, CDR2 YFSETQ. With 0 bases clipped from V and 5 bases from J, the junction kept 5 bases outside the gene matches. The CDR3 sequence is 15 residues long.

This clonotype has at least ten counts. The V call is TRBV29-1, the J call TRBJ2-7; D is undetermined. CDR3 size: 12 residues. Germline V gives CDR1 SQVTM, CDR2 ANQGSEA. Trimming cost V 1 base and J 6 bases, with 10 bases left between them. The DNA of the CDR3 is TGCAGCGTTGAAGTCAGCTTACGCGAGCAGTACTTC. Protein sequence: CSVEVSLREQYF.

The rearrangement joins TRBV10-3 to TRBJ2-3; D perhaps matches TRBD1 (6 bases). The CDR3 sequence is 14 residues long. Germline loops: CDR1 ENHRY, CDR2 SYGVKD. With 7 bases removed from V and 2 bases from J, the gap between germline ends came to 13 bases. DNA for the CDR3: TGTGCCATCAAGGAAGGACAGAACACAGATACGCAGTATTTT. It translates to CAIKEGQNTDTQYF.

This clonotype showed up just a few times. One junction end does not reproduce the germline sequence, and a read error may be involved. The V and J genes are TRBV7-7 and TRBJ1-1; D is possibly TRBD1 (5 bases). Looked up from germline, CDR1 is SSHAT and CDR2 is FNYEAQ (reference sequence). This CDR3 contains 13 residues. The CDR3 sequence is CASSSRVDTEAFF. The DNA of the CDR3 is TGTGCTAGCAGCTCCAGGGTCGACACTGAAGCTTTCTTT.

At least ten counts were recorded for this clonotype. The gene calls are TRBV30 and TRBJ2-3; the D gene is possibly TRBD1 (6 bases). This CDR3 is 15 amino acids long. The V end was cut by 2 bases, the J end by 1 base, with 13 bases between. Germline CDR1 GTSNPN, CDR2 SVGIG (reference sequence). The CDR3 region has the DNA TGTGCCTGGAGTTCTTCAGGGGTCCGCACAGATACGCAGTATTTT. It is translated as CAWSSSGVRTDTQYF.

This clonotype was counted only a few times. The rearrangement uses TRBV5-6 and TRBJ1-2; 10 bases are a match to TRBD1. Germline trimming cut 4 bases from V and 5 bases from J; bases unmatched to any gene: 8. The CDR3 has 15 residues. Per the germline V gene, CDR1 is SGHDT and CDR2 is YYEEEE. CDR3 sequence (DNA): TGTGCCAGCAGCCGCTTGGGACAGGGGAAATATGGCTACACCTTC. It specifies CASSRLGQGKYGYTF.

This clonotype was seen more than once but under ten times. The V call is TRBV4-1, the J call TRBJ1-6; D unresolved. V was clipped by 5 bases and J by 8 bases, with 10 bases between them. The CDR3 covers 13 residues. CDR1 MGHRA and CDR2 YSYEKL come from the germline V gene. Written as DNA, the CDR3 is TGCGCCAGCAGCTCCACGCGAGATTCACCCCTCCACTTT. Protein product: CASSSTRDSPLHF.

This clonotype was found once. The CDR3 does not close with the conserved phenylalanine or tryptophan, likely indicating a read error. This chain connects TRBV7-2 to TRBJ2-3, with unresolved D. With 4 bases removed from V and 5 bases from J, the gap between germline ends came to 16 bases. Germline lookup yields CDR1 SGHTA and CDR2 FQGNSA. CDR3 size: 15 residues. DNA for the CDR3: TGTGCCAGCAGCTCGCGGACCGGAGTTTTAGATACGCAGTATATT. Its protein product is CASSSRTGVLDTQYI.

The chain carries TRBV7-9 and TRBJ1-4; perhaps TRBD1 as D (5 bases). The germline V and J ends were trimmed by 0 bases and 8 bases, with 7 bases remaining between them. Germline V gene data show CDR1 as SEHNR and CDR2 as FQNEAQ (reference sequence). The CDR3 extends over 13 amino acids. Here the CDR3 reads CASSLAGVEKLFF. The CDR3 region has the DNA TGTGCCAGCAGCTTAGCAGGGGTCGAAAAACTGTTTTTT.

This clonotype was counted ten times or more. V and J are TRBV20-1 and TRBJ2-1, with a tentative D call TRBD1 (5 bases). The V gene lost 2 bases and the J gene lost 2 bases, with 16 bases spanning the gap. CDR3 size: 16 residues. CDR1 and CDR2 (germline): DFQATT, SNEGSKA (reference sequence). The CDR3 loop is CSARRFKGLAYNEQFF. The CDR3 DNA sequence: TGCAGTGCTAGACGTTTTAAGGGGCTAGCCTACAATGAGCAGTTCTTC.

The sample holds a few counts of this clonotype. This chain uses TRBV27 with TRBJ1-2; D might be TRBD1 (5 bases). In germline, CDR1 is MNHEY, CDR2 SMNVEV (reference sequence). V lost 3 bases and J lost 6, with 11 bases in between. CDR3 length: 13 residues. The CDR3 nucleotides are TGTGCCAGCAGTTTCGGGCAGGGTGATGGCTACACCTTC. The encoded protein is CASSFGQGDGYTF.

The chain has TRBV6-5 and TRBJ2-7; no firm D call. The V and J ends lost 3 bases and 2 bases respectively, with 11 bases between them. CDR3 size: 14 residues. In germline, CDR1 is MNHEY, CDR2 SVGAGI. Written as DNA, the CDR3 is TGTGCCAGCAGTTATTCGGACGGACCCTACGAGCAGTACTTC. Translated: CASSYSDGPYEQYF.

Only a few counts were recorded for this clonotype. The rearrangement links TRBV7-2 to TRBJ2-7; TRBD2 matches 8 bases. Per the germline V gene, CDR1 is SGHTA and CDR2 is FQGNSA. Germline trimming cut 0 bases from V and 7 bases from J; bases unmatched to any gene: 8. This CDR3 is 15 amino acids long. CDR3 DNA: TGTGCCAGCAGCTTAGCGGGAGCGGGAGAAGGGGAGCAGTACTTC. This gives the protein CASSLAGAGEGEQYF.

The table lists this clonotype with many counts. This chain links TRBV20-1 with TRBJ1-2, with 9 bases that match TRBD1. V was clipped by 4 bases and J by 5 bases; unmatched bases: 2. The germline V gene has CDR1 DFQATT and CDR2 SNEGSKA (reference sequence). The CDR3 covers 12 residues. The CDR3 is CSATGTGYGYTF. CDR3 bases: TGCAGTGCTACCGGGACAGGGTATGGCTACACCTTC.

This clonotype was counted ten times or more. The J gene is TRBJ1-2, the V gene TRBV28; 7 bases line up with TRBD1. V trimming: 5 bases; J trimming: 8 bases; junction bases outside the gene matches: 8. There are 13 residues in the CDR3. CDR1 is MDHEN, CDR2 SYDVKM, per germline. CDR3 loop: CASSLTGPRGYTF. The CDR3 region has the DNA TGTGCCAGCAGTCTGACAGGGCCGCGAGGCTACACCTTC.

This clonotype appeared a few times. The chain couples TRBV30 to TRBJ2-7; D is unclear. The V end lost 2 bases, the J end lost 5 bases, and 4 bases lay between the germline ends. The CDR3 is 10 residues long. Germline V gives CDR1 GTSNPN, CDR2 SVGIG (reference sequence). The DNA of the CDR3 is TGTGCCTGGAGTAACCACGAGCAGTACTTC. Translating gives CAWSNHEQYF.

This clonotype came up a few times. The CDR3 region has the DNA TGTGCCAGCAGCGTAGGGAGAACAGAATATTCCTCTGGAAACACCATATATTTT. Translated: CASSVGRTEYSSGNTIYF. V usage is TRBV9 and J usage is TRBJ1-3; no clear D gene. V shed 0 bases and J shed 0 bases, with 16 bases lying between them. The length of the CDR3 is 18 residues. Germline V gene lookup returns CDR1 SGDLS and CDR2 YYNGEE.

In its sample, this clonotype was seen a few times. The chain is built from TRBV7-2 and TRBJ2-1; D is unclear. CDR3 length equals 14 residues. In germline, CDR1 is SGHTA, CDR2 FQGNSA. The V end lost 7 bases, the J end lost 10 bases, and 20 bases lay between the germline ends. This chain's CDR3 is CASKARLSRGEQFF. CDR3 bases: TGTGCCAGCAAGGCGAGACTCTCCCGAGGCGAGCAGTTCTTC.

The chain joins TRBV9 to TRBJ2-6; unclear D gene. The CDR3 extends over 16 amino acids. The V end lost 4 bases, the J end lost 0 bases, and 11 bases lay between the germline ends. The germline V gene encodes CDR1 SGDLS and CDR2 YYNGEE. CDR3 sequence: CASSPWTFSGANVLTF. CDR3 in DNA: TGTGCCAGCAGCCCCTGGACCTTCTCTGGGGCCAACGTCCTGACTTTC.